This T cell receptor (beta chain) was sequenced during a study of blood T cells in healthy people across ages. Study-level background: Researchers report that template switching captured about one barcoded beta molecule per two T cells.

The germline V gene has CDR1 MGHRA and CDR2 YSYEKL. V gave up 0 bases and J gave up 4 bases, with 10 bases separating them. The CDR3 totals 15 residues. Study-level findings and limits: Diversity was higher, and naive CD4+ cells more numerous, in long-lived donors than in aged donors.

A remark on this clonotype: Its specificity is unknown.

It was with a sample-barcoded 5' primer and a J-beta primer mix that a second PCR of roughly 7 to 11 cycles was run. TCRdb fed the 5' RACE reads into MiXCR, producing one record per CDR3 protein. The table shows about a million distinct CDR3 sequences, with about 53% occurring only once. The receptor's source is a woman aged 55-75 years in good health. Sequencing was performed on blood. The chain is built from TRBV4-1 and TRBJ2-1; no firm D call. In nucleotides, the CDR3 is TGCGCCAGCAGCCAAGATCAAACCATTTACAATGAGCAGTTCTTC. Protein product: CASSQDQTIYNEQFF.